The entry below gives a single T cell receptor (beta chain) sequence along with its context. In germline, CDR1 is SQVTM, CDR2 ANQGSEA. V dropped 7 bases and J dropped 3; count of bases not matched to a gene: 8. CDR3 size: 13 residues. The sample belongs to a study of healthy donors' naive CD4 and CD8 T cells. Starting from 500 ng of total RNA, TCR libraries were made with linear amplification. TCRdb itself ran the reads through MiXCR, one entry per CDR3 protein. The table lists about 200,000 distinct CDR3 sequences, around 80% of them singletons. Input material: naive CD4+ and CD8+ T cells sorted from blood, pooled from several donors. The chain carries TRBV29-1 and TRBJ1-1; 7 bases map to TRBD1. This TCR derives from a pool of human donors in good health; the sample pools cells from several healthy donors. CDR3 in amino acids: CSALPGQYTEAFF. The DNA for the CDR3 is TGCAGCGCGCTCCCGGGACAGTACACTGAAGCTTTCTTT.